A single sample is the source of the 23 T cell receptor beta chains below, sequenced in a study of cytomegalovirus exposure and HLA in healthy donors. Vbeta (60) and Jbeta (13) primers were used in the PCR. Libraries were prepared by immunoSEQ multiplex PCR; TCRdb keeps only in-frame clonotypes and omits some of them. The sample records 150,000 to 200,000 clones, roughly 70% being singletons. The sequenced sample was PBMCs. Receptors originate from a woman between 50 and 59 years old in good health and CMV-seropositive.

This chain links TRBV15 with TRBJ1-1; perhaps TRBD1 as D (6 bases). In germline, CDR1 is LNHNV, CDR2 YYDKDF (reference sequence). The CDR3 has 16 residues. Trimming pared 2 bases from V and 5 bases from J, leaving 18 bases between. The CDR3 spells CATSRIIGGKVTEAFF. The CDR3 nucleotides are TGTGCCACCAGCAGAATTATTGGGGGCAAGGTGACTGAAGCTTTCTTT.

The rearrangement uses TRBV27 and TRBJ1-2; TRBD1 matches at 8 bases. The CDR3 length is 15 residues. Germline V lookup: CDR1 MNHEY, CDR2 SMNVEV (reference sequence). The V segment lost 5 bases and the J segment 3 bases; nucleotides outside the gene matches: 8. The chain's CDR3 is CASSVTGGFDYGYTF. The CDR3 region has the DNA TGTGCCAGCAGTGTAACAGGGGGTTTCGACTATGGCTACACCTTC.

This chain connects TRBV7-9 to TRBJ2-3; 15 bases are a match to TRBD2. With 5 bases clipped from V and 3 bases from J, the junction kept 9 bases outside the gene matches. The germline gives CDR1 SEHNR, CDR2 FQNEAQ (reference sequence). The CDR3 is 18 residues long. The CDR3 sequence: CASSRTSGGALRTDTQYF. CDR3 DNA: TGTGCCAGCAGCCGGACTAGCGGGGGGGCGCTCAGGACAGATACGCAGTATTTT.

The V call is TRBV9, the J call TRBJ2-7; 14 nucleotides line up with TRBD2. V lost 3 bases and J lost 6; bases outside the gene matches: 5. Germline V gives CDR1 SGDLS, CDR2 YYNGEE. There are 15 residues in the CDR3. CDR3 amino acids: CASSEGGLAGAEQYF. In DNA, the CDR3 is TGTGCCAGCAGCGAAGGGGGACTAGCGGGGGCCGAGCAGTACTTC.

This clone is a singleton in its sample. This chain connects TRBV10-3 to TRBJ2-7; 8 bases map to TRBD2. Germline loops: CDR1 ENHRY, CDR2 SYGVKD. This CDR3 region has 13 residues. The V gene end was trimmed by 8 bases and the J gene end by 2 bases; junction bases not matched to a gene: 5. The CDR3 loop reads CAIRGGTPYEQYF. The DNA for the CDR3 is TGTGCCATCCGGGGGGGAACCCCCTACGAGCAGTACTTC.

The chain couples TRBV27 to TRBJ1-1; tentatively, D is TRBD1 (5 bases). Trimming removed 6 bases at V and 4 bases at J, with 15 bases between. The germline V gene has CDR1 MNHEY and CDR2 SMNVEV (reference sequence). The CDR3 spans 14 residues. CDR3 in amino acids: CASSLYGQGTEAFF. The CDR3 region has the DNA TGTGCCAGCAGCCTCTACGGGCAGGGCACTGAAGCTTTCTTT.

This clone was observed a handful of times. Other DNA sequences in the sample encode the same CDR3. The chain uses TRBV4-1 and TRBJ1-1, with D uncertain. CDR1 is MGHRA, CDR2 YSYEKL, per germline. The CDR3 covers 13 residues. The germline V and J ends were trimmed by 1 base and 1 base, with 4 bases remaining between them. The CDR3 here is CASSQGGNTEAFF. The CDR3 coding sequence is TGCGCCAGCAGCCAAGGCGGGAACACTGAAGCTTTCTTT.

V gene TRBV2 combines with J gene TRBJ2-2; 8 nucleotides agree with TRBD2. The CDR3 has 13 amino acids. The V gene end was trimmed by 9 bases and the J gene end by 5 bases; junction bases not matched to a gene: 5. Germline loops: CDR1 SNHLY, CDR2 FYNNEI. CDR3 sequence: CASRTSPTGELFF. CDR3 DNA: TGTGCCAGTAGGACTAGCCCAACCGGGGAGCTGTTTTTT.

J is TRBJ1-2 and V is TRBV14; TRBD1 might be the D (5 bases). Trimming removed 5 bases from V and 0 bases from J, with 16 bases in between. CDR3 length: 16 amino acids. CDR1 and CDR2 from the germline V gene are SGHDN and FVKESK. DNA for the CDR3: TGTGCCAGCAGCATGGGGGGTCGGTTGACTAACTATGGCTACACCTTC. It yields the protein CASSMGGRLTNYGYTF.

This clone was counted only a few times. The rearrangement joins TRBV6-5 to TRBJ2-2; 7 bases line up with TRBD1. Germline-derived CDR1 and CDR2 are MNHEY and SVGAGI. The CDR3 is 14 residues long. V was clipped by 6 bases and J by 4 bases; unmatched bases: 5. The CDR3 sequence: CASRGDSGTGELFF. The CDR3 region has the DNA TGTGCCAGCAGAGGGGACAGCGGCACCGGGGAGCTGTTTTTT.

This rearrangement joins TRBV6-5 to TRBJ1-2; a possible D gene is TRBD1 (5 bases). The CDR3 runs 10 residues. Trimming shortened V by 8 bases and J by 8 bases, and 9 bases separated the two germline ends. Germline assignment: CDR1 MNHEY and CDR2 SVGAGI. The CDR3 DNA follows: TGTGCCAGCGGACGGGGGGGCTACACCTTC. Its translation: CASGRGGYTF.

The gene calls are TRBV27 and TRBJ2-5; unclear D gene. The assigned J gene may be wrong: the sequence end matches TRBJ2-7 better. This CDR3 is 14 amino acids long. Germline lookup yields CDR1 MNHEY and CDR2 SMNVEV (reference sequence). The CDR3 spells CASSLSSKPYEQYF. CDR3 DNA: TGTGCCAGCAGTTTATCGTCAAAGCCCTACGAGCAGTACTTC.

The V and J genes are TRBV6-6 and TRBJ2-3; possibly TRBD2 for D (5 bases). CDR1 is MNHNY, CDR2 SVGAGI, per germline (reference sequence). The CDR3 spans 13 residues. V lost 2 bases and J 6 bases, leaving 9 bases between the germline ends. Here the CDR3 DNA reads TGTGCCAGCAGTTACGTCAGGAGGGATACGCAGTATTTT. Protein product: CASSYVRRDTQYF.

This clone has a single count. The chain is built from TRBV7-9 and TRBJ2-5; tentative D call: TRBD1 (7 bases). The germline gives CDR1 SEHNR, CDR2 FQNEAQ (reference sequence). The CDR3 has 14 residues. V was clipped by 5 bases and J by 5 bases, with 15 bases between them. The chain's CDR3 is CASSPGGNVETQYF. The CDR3 nucleotides are TGTGCCAGCAGCCCAGGGGGGAATGTGGAGACCCAGTACTTC.

This sequence joins TRBV5-8 and TRBJ2-2; D is ambiguous. The CDR3 extends over 11 amino acids. Per germline, CDR1 SGHTS and CDR2 YDEGEE. V was pared by 2 bases and J by 11 bases, with 7 bases between. CDR3: CASSFQVELFF. The CDR3 region has the DNA TGTGCCAGCAGCTTTCAGGTCGAGCTGTTTTTT.

The chain is built from TRBV4-1 and TRBJ1-2; possibly TRBD1 for D (5 bases). V lost 1 base to trimming and J lost 5 bases, with 26 bases between them. Germline CDR1 and CDR2: MGHRA and YSYEKL. This CDR3 is built from 19 residues. This CDR3 reads CASSQVSGGLSNYRYGYTF. In nucleotides, the CDR3 is TGCGCCAGCAGCCAAGTCTCTGGGGGACTCTCGAATTATAGGTATGGCTACACCTTC.

This chain uses TRBV4-1 with TRBJ2-1; TRBD2 agrees at 7 bases. V trimming: 0 bases; J trimming: 8 bases; junction bases outside the gene matches: 13. The CDR3 totals 17 residues. CDR1 and CDR2 from the germline V gene are MGHRA and YSYEKL. The CDR3 region is CASSQDPPSGTWHEQFF. CDR3 DNA sequence: TGCGCCAGCAGCCAAGACCCCCCCAGCGGGACTTGGCATGAGCAGTTCTTC.

This clone was observed a single time. The gene calls are TRBV11-2 and TRBJ1-2; the D gene is possibly TRBD1 (6 bases). The length of the CDR3 is 13 residues. The V gene lost 3 bases and the J gene lost 2 bases, with 7 bases spanning the gap. Germline lookup yields CDR1 SGHAT and CDR2 FQNNGV. The CDR3 bases are TGTGCCAGCAGCTTGGACAGAAACTATGGCTACACCTTC. Its translation is CASSLDRNYGYTF.

The rearrangement uses TRBV7-7 and TRBJ2-2; 7 bases align to TRBD1. CDR1 is SSHAT and CDR2 is FNYEAQ in the germline V gene (reference sequence). The CDR3 consists of 15 residues. V was pared by 5 bases and J by 4 bases, with 7 bases of the junction left unmatched. The CDR3 coding sequence is TGTGCCAGCAGCGCTCGACAGGGCGGCACCGGGGAGCTGTTTTTT. Protein sequence: CASSARQGGTGELFF.

The J gene is TRBJ1-2, the V gene TRBV27; a weak D match, TRBD1 (6 bases). Germline V gives CDR1 MNHEY, CDR2 SMNVEV (reference sequence). The CDR3 has 15 amino acids. Between the trimmed V and J ends, which lost 5 bases and 3 bases, there was a span of 16 bases. As DNA, the CDR3 is TGTGCCAGCAGTGCCCTTGACAGGTTCCACTATGGCTACACCTTC. This gives the protein CASSALDRFHYGYTF.

This chain connects TRBV27 to TRBJ1-4; D not certain. Trimming left V 0 bases short and J 7 bases short, with 12 bases between. Looked up from germline, CDR1 is MNHEY and CDR2 is SMNVEV (reference sequence). The CDR3 totals 15 residues. CDR3 sequence: CASSLSSAGSEKLFF. In DNA form, the CDR3 reads TGTGCCAGCAGTTTATCATCAGCGGGGAGTGAAAAACTGTTTTTT. Using reference TRBV27 and TRBJ1-4 for the parts outside the CDR3, the full variable domain is EAQVTQNPRYLITVTGKKLTVTCSQNMNHEYMSWYRQDPGLGLRQIYYSMNVEVTDKGDVPEGYKVSRKEKRNFPLILESPSPNQTSLYFCASSLSSAGSEKLFFGSGTQLSVL.

The V and J genes are TRBV30 and TRBJ1-1; D gene unclear. The V end lost 3 bases, the J end lost 1 base, and 9 bases lay between the germline ends. The CDR3 has 13 amino acids. From germline, CDR1 is GTSNPN and CDR2 SVGIG (reference sequence). The CDR3 protein is CAWSPGRNTEAFF. The CDR3 DNA follows: TGTGCCTGGAGCCCGGGGAGGAACACTGAAGCTTTCTTT.

The CDR3 reads CASSLDRSGGFHF. The CDR3 DNA reads as TGTGCCAGCAGCTTAGATCGCTCAGGAGGATTCCACTTT. This chain links TRBV11-2 with TRBJ1-6; D is undetermined. From germline, CDR1 is SGHAT and CDR2 FQNNGV. The CDR3 is 13 amino acids. V was trimmed by 0 bases and J by 17 bases, leaving 14 bases between them.